What follows are 21 T cell receptor beta chains derived from one specimen sequenced in a study of blood T cells in healthy people across ages. A second about 7 to 11 cycle PCR used barcoded and J-beta primers. TCRdb recomputed calls from the 5' RACE reads with MiXCR, one row per CDR3 protein. In the table there are over 750,000 distinct CDR3 sequences, 25% of which are singletons. The same specimen was also included in a second study, on T cells of mothers and their children.

The sample comprised blood. Receptors were obtained from a boy between 5 and 17 years old in good health.

This clonotype was counted at least ten times. The chain joins TRBV4-1 to TRBJ2-7; tentatively, D is TRBD2 (6 bases). There are 16 residues in the CDR3. Germline CDR1 and CDR2: MGHRA and YSYEKL. V gave up 1 base and J gave up 5 bases, with 18 bases separating them. CDR3 loop: CASSQGSTGVSDEQYF. In nucleotides, the CDR3 is TGCGCCAGCAGCCAAGGGAGTACGGGAGTTTCGGACGAGCAGTACTTC.

This clonotype was observed a few times. V is TRBV11-2 and J is TRBJ2-1, with TRBD1 matching 9 bases. Near its end, the DNA agrees better with TRBJ2-7, so the J call may be wrong. The CDR3 totals 12 residues. From germline, CDR1 is SGHAT and CDR2 FQNNGV. The CDR3 protein is CAGGQGSYEQYF. CDR3 nucleotides: TGTGCCGGGGGACAGGGAAGCTACGAGCAGTACTTC.

This clonotype was recorded a few times. This chain joins TRBV3-1 and TRBJ1-1; 9 nucleotides line up with TRBD1. CDR3 length equals 13 residues. Germline CDR1 is LGHDT and CDR2 is YNNKEL (reference sequence). V dropped 4 bases and J dropped 11; count of bases not matched to a gene: 8. CDR3 residues: CASSRTGGLIAFF. Written as DNA, the CDR3 is TGTGCCAGCAGCCGAACAGGGGGCCTGATCGCTTTCTTT.

The table lists this clonotype with a few counts. V gene TRBV28 combines with J gene TRBJ2-7; TRBD2 agrees at 9 bases. The germline CDR1 and CDR2 sequences are MDHEN and SYDVKM. V shed 8 bases and J 5 bases; nucleotides not matched to a gene: 7. There are 13 residues in the CDR3. The CDR3 loop is CASAASGIDEQYF. As DNA, the CDR3 is TGTGCCAGCGCAGCTAGCGGGATCGACGAGCAGTACTTC.

The rearrangement links TRBV21-1 to TRBJ1-5. TRBV21-1 is flagged as a pseudogene. CDR3 length: 13 residues. DNA of the CDR3: TGTGCCAGCAGCAAAATAAGTACCCAGCCCCAGCATTTT. It codes for CASSKISTQPQHF.

J is TRBJ2-3 and V is TRBV20-1; D possibly corresponds to TRBD2 (6 bases). V gave up 0 bases and J gave up 0 bases, with 10 bases separating them. Looked up from germline, CDR1 is DFQATT and CDR2 is SNEGSKA (reference sequence). There are 15 residues in the CDR3. CDR3 loop: CSARDPAGSTDTQYF. Here the CDR3 DNA reads TGCAGTGCTAGAGATCCAGCGGGCAGCACAGATACGCAGTATTTT.

The rearrangement links TRBV10-1 to TRBJ2-2, with 13 bases fitting TRBD2. CDR3 length: 17 amino acids. Trimming took 4 bases from V and 5 from J; bases not matched to a gene: 7. Looked up from germline, CDR1 is WNHNN and CDR2 is SYGVQD (reference sequence). In DNA, the CDR3 is TGCGCCAGCAGTGCCTCAGGACTAGCGGGAGTAACCGGGGAGCTGTTTTTT. This sequence encodes CASSASGLAGVTGELFF.

The rearrangement uses TRBV20-1 and TRBJ1-2; 8 bases are shared with TRBD1. The CDR3 contains 15 residues. The V and J ends lost 0 bases and 7 bases, in that order; junction bases with no gene match: 10. The germline V gene encodes CDR1 DFQATT and CDR2 SNEGSKA (reference sequence). The DNA for the CDR3 is TGCAGTGCTAGAGAAGGGGGACAGGAGGCGGGTGGCTACACCTTC. Protein: CSAREGGQEAGGYTF.

The chain links TRBV9 to TRBJ2-7, with D perhaps given as TRBD1 or TRBD2 (6 bases each). Per the germline V gene, CDR1 is SGDLS and CDR2 is YYNGEE. CDR3 size: 16 residues. Trimming stripped 1 base from V and 0 bases from J, with 14 bases between. CDR3 nucleotides: TGTGCCAGCAGCGTAAGGGGGAGGACGGTCTCCTACGAGCAGTACTTC. It codes for CASSVRGRTVSYEQYF.

CDR3 DNA: TGTGCCAGCAGCCCGTTTAACTTAGGACTGCTCACTAGCACAGATACGCAGTATTTT. Translating gives CASSPFNLGLLTSTDTQYF. The V and J genes are TRBV7-9 and TRBJ2-3, with D perhaps matching TRBD2 (5 bases). This CDR3 contains 19 residues. The germline V and J ends were trimmed by 5 bases and 0 bases, with 24 bases remaining between them. CDR1 and CDR2 (germline): SEHNR, FQNEAQ (reference sequence). Full variable domain (rest looked up from reference TRBV7-9 and TRBJ2-3): DTGVSQNPRHKITKRGQNVTFRCDPISEHNRLYWYRQTLGQGPEFLTYFQNEAQLEKSRLLSDRFSAERPKGSFSTLEIQRTEQGDSAMYLCASSPFNLGLLTSTDTQYFGPGTRLTVL.

This clonotype came up many times. The chain employs TRBV7-2 and TRBJ2-6; unclear D gene. This CDR3 contains 15 residues. Trimming removed 3 bases at V and 0 bases at J, with 6 bases between. CDR1 SGHTA and CDR2 FQGNSA come from the germline V gene. The CDR3 DNA follows: TGTGCCAGCAGCTTGAAGGGCTCTGGGGCCAACGTCCTGACTTTC. It yields the protein CASSLKGSGANVLTF.

The CDR3 nucleotides read TGTGCCAGCAGTTCCCCTGGGGGAATCGAACAAGAGACCCAGTACTTC. Amino acid sequence: CASSSPGGIEQETQYF. This chain joins TRBV28 and TRBJ2-5; either TRBD1 or TRBD2 may supply D (5 bases each). Germline CDR1 is MDHEN and CDR2 is SYDVKM. V was shortened by 4 bases and J by 2 bases, with 17 bases between the two germline ends. This CDR3 spans 16 amino acids.

The chain employs TRBV3-1 and TRBJ2-5, with D possibly being TRBD2 (6 bases). Gene TRBJ2-1 matches the end of the DNA better, so the J call may be wrong. Germline values: CDR1 LGHDT, CDR2 YNNKEL (reference sequence). The CDR3 consists of 16 residues. DNA of the CDR3: TGTGCCAGCAGCCAAGAGCGGGAACTAATGGGGAATGAGCAGTTCTTC. It translates to CASSQERELMGNEQFF.

This clonotype was recorded a few times. The chain uses TRBV20-1 and TRBJ1-1; 9 bases line up with TRBD1. The length of the CDR3 is 15 residues. Germline V gene lookup returns CDR1 DFQATT and CDR2 SNEGSKA (reference sequence). J gave up 4 bases and V 6 bases, and 12 bases lay outside the gene matches. The DNA of the CDR3 is TGCAGTGCCCCTAGGGGGGACAGGGATGGCACTGAAGCTTTCTTT. Amino acids: CSAPRGDRDGTEAFF.

The V gene is TRBV5-1, the J gene TRBJ1-5, with a possible D match to TRBD1 (6 bases). This CDR3 comprises 13 residues. V lost 5 bases to trimming and J lost 4 bases, with 10 bases between them. Germline-derived CDR1 and CDR2 are SGHRS and YFSETQ. For the CDR3, the DNA is TGCGCCAGCAGTTCAGGGGATAATCAGCCCCAGCATTTT. It specifies CASSSGDNQPQHF.

The chain employs TRBV6-6 and TRBJ2-3; 8 bases line up with TRBD2. After removal of 4 bases from V and 3 bases from J, the junction contained 9 bases not matched to a gene. Germline V gene data show CDR1 as MNHNY and CDR2 as SVGAGI (reference sequence). The CDR3 extends over 16 amino acids. The CDR3 is CASSSISGKTTDTQYF. The CDR3, as DNA: TGTGCCAGCAGTTCCATTAGCGGGAAAACGACAGATACGCAGTATTTT.

This clonotype was seen a handful of times. DNA of the CDR3: TGTGCCAGCAGCCAAGATTCAGGCTCGCAGGGGGCTCGAGCCCAGTACTTC. It yields the protein CASSQDSGSQGARAQYF. The V call is TRBV3-1, the J call TRBJ2-1, with 8 bases identical to TRBD1. Matching the DNA end better, TRBJ2-5 makes the J call doubtful. Germline V gene lookup returns CDR1 LGHDT and CDR2 YNNKEL (reference sequence). The CDR3 has 17 residues.

This clonotype has more than one count but fewer than ten. The junction differs from germline at one of its ends, possibly a read error. J is TRBJ2-7 and V is TRBV25-1; 8 bases agree with TRBD1. The CDR3 is 15 residues long. Germline V CDR1 and CDR2: MGHDK, SYGVNS. CDR3 in amino acids: CASSGTGRELDEQCF. The CDR3 bases are TGTGCCAGCAGTGGGACAGGGAGAGAGCTTGACGAGCAGTGCTTC.

This clonotype has a handful of counts. The chain employs TRBV6-1 and TRBJ1-2; 7 bases are shared with TRBD1. Germline V gene data show CDR1 as MNHNS and CDR2 as SASEGT. The CDR3 extends over 15 amino acids. The J segment lost 4 bases and the V segment lost 7 bases, leaving 12 bases of the junction unmatched. The CDR3 reads CASILHRGSGYGYTF. The CDR3 coding sequence is TGTGCCAGCATTCTACACAGGGGATCGGGCTATGGCTACACCTTC.

The gene calls are TRBV6-2 or TRBV6-3 and TRBJ2-1; possible D gene TRBD2, 6 bases. The V gene's germline CDR1 is MNHEY and CDR2 SVGEGT. CDR3 length: 17 residues. The ends were cut back, 5 bases at V and 0 bases at J, with 17 bases in the middle. The CDR3 sequence is CASSPLSTRPSYNEQFF. The CDR3 DNA reads TGTGCCAGCAGTCCACTCTCGACTAGGCCCTCCTACAATGAGCAGTTCTTC.

This clonotype was detected only a few times. The chain recombines TRBV29-1 with TRBJ2-7, with D possibly matching TRBD2 (5 bases). This CDR3 region has 15 residues. Trimming stripped 2 bases from V and 5 bases from J, with 19 bases between. CDR1 is SQVTM and CDR2 is ANQGSEA in the germline V gene. The chain's CDR3 is CSVEYEGREIDEQYF. The CDR3 region has the DNA TGCAGCGTTGAATATGAGGGAAGGGAGATCGACGAGCAGTACTTC.